These 11 T cell receptor beta chains originate from one sample sequenced in a study of regulatory dendritic cells for organ transplantation. CFSE-labeled sorted T cells met regulatory or mature dendritic cells for over 4 days. Here immunoSEQ multiplex PCR was the method, and the copy in TCRdb shows in-frame clones only, minus some. The data hold about 11,000 clones, with 75% observed a single time. For these TCRs, the target antigens are not known. Sequencing was done on a sample of memory CD4+ T cells from blood cultured with regulatory dendritic cells. Subset given: CD45RO+ memory T cells. These receptors all come from a human donor in good health.

The table lists this clone with a few counts. The J gene is TRBJ2-1, the V gene TRBV6-1, with a possible D match to TRBD2 (5 bases). CDR3 length equals 15 residues. V was pared by 1 base and J by 10 bases, with 17 bases between. Germline lookup yields CDR1 MNHNS and CDR2 SASEGT. The CDR3 nucleotides read TGTGCCAGCAGTGAAGGGCTCCCCTCCAGAGGGGAGCAGTTCTTC. Amino acids: CASSEGLPSRGEQFF.

This clone was counted between two and nine times. This chain links TRBV4-2 with TRBJ1-1; D perhaps matches TRBD1 (6 bases). V was shortened by 6 bases and J by 6 bases, with 14 bases between the two germline ends. From germline, CDR1 is LGHNA and CDR2 YNFKEQ. The length of the CDR3 is 13 residues. CDR3 amino acids: CASSPTGYAEAFF. In nucleotides, the CDR3 is TGTGCCAGCAGTCCTACAGGGTATGCTGAAGCTTTCTTT.

V is TRBV28 and J is TRBJ1-1; no clear D gene. Between the trimmed V and J ends, which lost 5 bases and 1 base, there was a span of 8 bases. CDR1 is MDHEN and CDR2 is SYDVKM in the germline V gene. The CDR3 loop spans 13 amino acids. In DNA form, the CDR3 reads TGTGCCAGCAGTCTCGAGAGGAACACTGAAGCTTTCTTT. Protein sequence: CASSLERNTEAFF.

J is TRBJ2-2 and V is TRBV4-2; 7 bases line up with TRBD1. Germline lookup yields CDR1 LGHNA and CDR2 YNFKEQ. With V trimmed by 0 bases and J by 5 bases, 3 bases remained unmatched. The CDR3 runs 15 residues. This CDR3 is CASSQETGATGELFF. The CDR3 DNA reads TGTGCCAGCAGCCAAGAAACAGGGGCTACCGGGGAGCTGTTTTTT.

This chain uses TRBV7-2 with TRBJ2-7, with TRBD2 matching over 13 bases. Germline V CDR1 and CDR2: SGHTA, FQGNSA. This CDR3 spans 16 amino acids. The J segment lost 6 bases and the V segment lost 1 base, leaving 6 bases of the junction unmatched. In DNA, the CDR3 is TGTGCCAGCAGCTTAGGGCACTGGACTAGCGGGGGCGAGCAGTACTTC. This sequence encodes CASSLGHWTSGGEQYF.

V usage is TRBV5-6 and J usage is TRBJ2-3, with D unclear. The CDR3 consists of 12 residues. Germline assignment: CDR1 SGHDT and CDR2 YYEEEE. Trimming shortened V by 2 bases and J by 3 bases, and 4 bases separated the two germline ends. CDR3 sequence reads: CASSFNTDTQYF. For the CDR3, the DNA is TGTGCCAGCAGCTTTAATACAGATACGCAGTATTTT.

The CDR3 nucleotides read TGTGCCAGCAGGGCTCAGGGTGGGAACACCGGGGAGCTGTTTTTT. This sequence encodes CASRAQGGNTGELFF. The chain uses TRBV6-5 and TRBJ2-2; D is perhaps TRBD1 (5 bases). CDR1 MNHEY and CDR2 SVGAGI come from the germline V gene. V dropped 6 bases and J dropped 1 base, with 12 bases sitting between them. The CDR3 is 15 amino acids.

This clone was seen once. This chain connects TRBV5-6 to TRBJ2-3; possibly TRBD2 for D (7 bases). This CDR3 has 16 residues. Trimming removed 0 bases at V and 0 bases at J, with 11 bases between. Germline V gene data show CDR1 as SGHDT and CDR2 as YYEEEE. The CDR3 here is CASSLGGGHSTDTQYF. For the CDR3, the DNA is TGTGCCAGCAGCTTGGGCGGGGGCCATAGCACAGATACGCAGTATTTT.

CDR3 nucleotide sequence: TGTGCCAGTATTTCGGACAGAGTAGGAAACACCATATATTTT. It yields the protein CASISDRVGNTIYF. V usage is TRBV19 and J usage is TRBJ1-3, with D possibly TRBD1 on 6 matching bases. Per the germline V gene, CDR1 is LNHDA and CDR2 is SQIVND (reference sequence). The CDR3 loop spans 14 amino acids. The V end lost 7 bases, the J end lost 4 bases, and 14 bases lay between the germline ends.

The gene calls are TRBV7-9 and TRBJ1-5; the match to TRBD1 covers 10 bases. From germline, CDR1 is SEHNR and CDR2 FQNEAQ (reference sequence). The V and J ends lost 5 bases and 2 bases, in that order; junction bases with no gene match: 0. CDR3 length: 14 residues. The CDR3 bases are TGTGCCAGCAGCGGGACAGGGGGCAATCAGCCCCAGCATTTT. This encodes CASSGTGGNQPQHF.

Only one count was recorded for this clone. The chain carries TRBV7-2 and TRBJ2-5; D possibly corresponds to TRBD1 (5 bases). The germline V gene has CDR1 SGHTA and CDR2 FQGNSA. The V and J ends lost 3 bases and 5 bases respectively, with 13 bases between them. The length of the CDR3 is 14 residues. The CDR3: CASSLEGAWETQYF. As DNA, the CDR3 is TGTGCCAGCAGCTTGGAAGGGGCCTGGGAGACCCAGTACTTC.